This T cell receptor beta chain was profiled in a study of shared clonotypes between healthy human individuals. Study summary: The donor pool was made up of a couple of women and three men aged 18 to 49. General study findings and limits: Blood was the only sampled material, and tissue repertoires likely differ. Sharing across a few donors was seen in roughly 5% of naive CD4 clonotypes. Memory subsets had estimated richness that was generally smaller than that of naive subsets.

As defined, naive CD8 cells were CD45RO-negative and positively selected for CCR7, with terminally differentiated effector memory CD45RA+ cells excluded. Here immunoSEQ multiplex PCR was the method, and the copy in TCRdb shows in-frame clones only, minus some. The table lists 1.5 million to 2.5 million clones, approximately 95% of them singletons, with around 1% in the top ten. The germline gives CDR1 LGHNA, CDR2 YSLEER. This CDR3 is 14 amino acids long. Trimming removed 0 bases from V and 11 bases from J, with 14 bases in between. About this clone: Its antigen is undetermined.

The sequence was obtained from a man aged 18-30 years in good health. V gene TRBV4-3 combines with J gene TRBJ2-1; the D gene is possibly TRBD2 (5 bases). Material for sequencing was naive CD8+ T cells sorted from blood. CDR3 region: CASSQERFGGKQFF. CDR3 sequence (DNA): TGCGCCAGCAGCCAAGAACGTTTCGGAGGAAAGCAGTTCTTC.